This TCR beta chain was profiled in a study of shared clonotypes between healthy human individuals. Study findings and constraints: Clonotypes shared by all four donors outscored non-shared clonotypes in generation probability.

This CDR3 spans 14 amino acids. Trimming removed 1 base from V and 5 bases from J, with 11 bases in between. Germline CDR1 is SGDLS and CDR2 is YYNGEE. CD8 cells classed as naive were CD45RO-negative and positively selected for CCR7, excluding terminally differentiated effector memory CD45RA+ cells. The assay was run at deep level. Only in-frame clones appear in the TCRdb table, and some are missing; sequencing was by immunoSEQ multiplex PCR. Found here are approximately 2,200,000 clones, about 92% of them singletons; the top ten hold approximately 1.7%. As concerns this clone: Its specificity is not known.

The chain links TRBV9 to TRBJ2-3; D may be TRBD2 (5 bases). The source is a young man in good health. Some clones in this sample may be carry-over from other donors' samples. Specimen: naive CD8+ T cells from PBMCs. The chain's CDR3 is CASSVLAGKDTQYF. CDR3 DNA: TGTGCCAGCAGCGTACTGGCGGGTAAAGATACGCAGTATTTT.